This passage covers 18 T cell receptor beta chains from one sample sequenced in a study of a mutant IDH1 vaccine in newly diagnosed glioma. Antigens for these TCRs are unknown. Repertoires were generated with immunoSEQ multiplex PCR, while TCRdb's copy carries only in-frame clones and drops some. The sample gives approximately 66,000 clones, approximately 80% of which show up once; 13% is in the top ten. Regarding time point: week 23, last vaccination. Topical imiquimod accompanied each vaccine dose, which consisted of 300 ug of mutant IDH1 20-mer peptide. Sequenced material: PBMCs, taken from a glioma patient whose treatment included an IDH1 peptide vaccine. These receptors all come from a man between 18 and 29 years old with glioma.

The genes are TRBV6-1 and TRBJ2-1, with 11 bases that match TRBD2. The CDR3 is made up of 16 amino acids. V shed 1 base, J shed 7 bases, and the junction held 6 bases outside the gene matches. Germline lookup yields CDR1 MNHNS and CDR2 SASEGT. The CDR3 DNA sequence: TGTGCCAGCAGTGAAGTCGCTAGCGGGGGGAGGAATGAGCAGTTCTTC. This codes for CASSEVASGGRNEQFF.

The V call is TRBV5-1, the J call TRBJ2-3, with D maybe TRBD2 (6 bases). CDR1 and CDR2 (germline): SGHRS, YFSETQ. With 4 bases removed from V and 4 bases from J, the gap between germline ends came to 19 bases. The CDR3 is 16 amino acids. The CDR3 coding sequence is TGCGCCAGCAGCCGCAACGGGGGTTGGGTTTCAGATACGCAGTATTTT. Translating it yields CASSRNGGWVSDTQYF.

The chain carries TRBV6-5 and TRBJ2-2; 9 positions match TRBD2. After removal of 2 bases from V and 1 base from J, the junction contained 2 bases not matched to a gene. The CDR3 length is 16 residues. Looked up from germline, CDR1 is MNHEY and CDR2 is SVGAGI. CDR3 in DNA: TGTGCCAGCAGTTACCTAGCGGGGATGAACACCGGGGAGCTGTTTTTT. Its protein is CASSYLAGMNTGELFF.

V gene TRBV7-9 combines with J gene TRBJ1-2; TRBD1 might be the D (6 bases). V was pared by 5 bases and J by 7 bases, with 11 bases between. The CDR3 contains 12 residues. Germline V gene sequence: CDR1 SEHNR, CDR2 FQNEAQ (reference sequence). CDR3 DNA: TGTGCCAGCAGCCCGTGGGGGGCTGGCTACACCTTC. This sequence encodes CASSPWGAGYTF. The whole variable domain, filled in from reference TRBV7-9 and TRBJ1-2, reads DTGVSQNPRHKITKRGQNVTFRCDPISEHNRLYWYRQTLGQGPEFLTYFQNEAQLEKSRLLSDRFSAERPKGSFSTLEIQRTEQGDSAMYLCASSPWGAGYTFGSGTRLTVV.

This clone was seen a single time. V is TRBV7-2 and J is TRBJ2-2, with a possible D match to TRBD1 (6 bases). The CDR3 runs 15 residues. Germline lookup yields CDR1 SGHTA and CDR2 FQGNSA. V gave up 0 bases and J gave up 6 bases, with 11 bases separating them. CDR3 sequence reads: CASSLAGGTAGELFF. Written as DNA, the CDR3 is TGTGCCAGCAGCTTAGCAGGGGGAACAGCCGGGGAGCTGTTTTTT.

The CDR3 reads CASSLSGTRVTEAFF. Here the CDR3 DNA reads TGTGCCAGCAGTTTATCGGGCACGAGAGTCACTGAAGCTTTCTTT. This sequence joins TRBV27 and TRBJ1-1; D not resolved. The CDR3 length is 15 residues. Germline loops: CDR1 MNHEY, CDR2 SMNVEV (reference sequence). The ends were cut back, 0 bases at V and 4 bases at J, with 12 bases in the middle.

This rearrangement joins TRBV6-6 to TRBJ2-3; TRBD2 might be the D (6 bases). Trimming removed 8 bases at V and 6 bases at J, with 18 bases between. This CDR3 comprises 14 residues. From germline, CDR1 is MNHNY and CDR2 SVGAGI (reference sequence). CDR3 sequence: CASRERGTYDTQYF. CDR3 nucleotides: TGTGCCAGCCGCGAACGTGGGACTTACGATACGCAGTATTTT.

This clone occurred a few times. The rearrangement uses TRBV7-2 and TRBJ1-5; TRBD1 might be the D (5 bases). V shed 5 bases and J shed 4 bases, with 12 bases lying between them. Germline V gene lookup returns CDR1 SGHTA and CDR2 FQGNSA. The CDR3 consists of 14 residues. The CDR3 loop reads CASSDQWGNQPQHF. In nucleotides, the CDR3 is TGTGCCAGCAGCGACCAATGGGGGAATCAGCCCCAGCATTTT.

The V gene is TRBV11-2, the J gene TRBJ2-2, with TRBD2 matching over 9 bases. The CDR3 has 16 residues. J was trimmed by 6 bases and V by 4 bases; bases with no gene match: 9. Germline CDR1 reads SGHAT; CDR2 reads FQNNGV. The CDR3 protein is CASSSLGRGGPGELFF. In DNA form, the CDR3 reads TGTGCCAGCAGCTCACTCGGGCGGGGGGGCCCCGGGGAGCTGTTTTTT.

V is TRBV19 and J is TRBJ1-3, with D perhaps matching TRBD1 (6 bases). Per the germline V gene, CDR1 is LNHDA and CDR2 is SQIVND (reference sequence). The V end lost 3 bases, the J end lost 0 bases, and 12 bases lay between the germline ends. The CDR3 runs 16 residues. CDR3 DNA: TGTGCCAGTAGTATTCATCGGACAGCCTCTGGAAACACCATATATTTT. This codes for CASSIHRTASGNTIYF.

The chain carries TRBV7-9 and TRBJ2-7; D gene unclear. Germline CDR1 is SEHNR and CDR2 is FQNEAQ (reference sequence). The CDR3 loop spans 12 amino acids. V lost 2 bases to trimming and J lost 6 bases, with 8 bases between them. The CDR3 DNA reads as TGTGCCAGCAGCTTAAGTGTAGGCGAGCAGTACTTC. Amino acids: CASSLSVGEQYF.

The rearrangement uses TRBV18 and TRBJ2-3; 8 bases map to TRBD1. CDR3 size: 15 residues. Germline loops: CDR1 KGHSH, CDR2 LQKENI. The V and J ends lost 4 bases and 0 bases, in that order; junction bases with no gene match: 3. In nucleotides, the CDR3 is TGTGCCAGCTCACGGGGACAGGCCAGCACAGATACGCAGTATTTT. Its protein product is CASSRGQASTDTQYF.

In its sample, this clone was seen once. This rearrangement joins TRBV30 to TRBJ2-7; no clear D gene. The CDR3 sequence is 11 residues long. Germline CDR1 reads GTSNPN; CDR2 reads SVGIG (reference sequence). The V gene lost 1 base and the J gene lost 4 bases, with 5 bases spanning the gap. The CDR3 region has the DNA TGTGCCTGGAGTGAAGGGTACGAGCAGTACTTC. Its translation: CAWSEGYEQYF.

The genes are TRBV5-6 and TRBJ1-1; TRBD1 is a possible D gene (5 bases). The CDR3 covers 14 residues. Trimming took off 4 bases at V and 1 base at J, with 11 bases between the two ends. The germline V gene has CDR1 SGHDT and CDR2 YYEEEE. The CDR3 protein is CASSPGRRNTEAFF. In DNA form, the CDR3 reads TGTGCCAGCAGCCCGGGACGGAGGAACACTGAAGCTTTCTTT. Supplemented by reference TRBV5-6 and TRBJ1-1, the full variable domain reads DAGVTQSPTHLIKTRGQQVTLRCSPKSGHDTVSWYQQALGQGPQFIFQYYEEEERQRGNFPDRFSGHQFPNYSSELNVNALLLGDSALYLCASSPGRRNTEAFFGQGTRLTVV.

The CDR3 is CASSPRTSGAYTDTQYF. DNA for the CDR3: TGTGCCAGCAGTCCCCGGACTAGCGGGGCGTACACAGATACGCAGTATTTT. The V call is TRBV27, the J call TRBJ2-3; 12 nucleotides align to TRBD2. The CDR3 sequence is 17 residues long. Germline values: CDR1 MNHEY, CDR2 SMNVEV (reference sequence). The trim removed 5 bases at V and 2 bases at J, leaving 8 bases unmatched.

CDR3 region: CASSFGGAREQYF. CDR3 nucleotide sequence: TGTGCCAGCAGTTTTGGGGGAGCTAGGGAGCAGTACTTC. The rearrangement links TRBV27 to TRBJ2-7; D tentatively reads TRBD1 or TRBD2 (5 bases each). V lost 3 bases and J lost 7, with 13 bases in between. In germline, CDR1 is MNHEY, CDR2 SMNVEV (reference sequence). The CDR3 spans 13 residues.

The chain has TRBV7-9 and TRBJ1-1; no clear D gene. This CDR3 has 14 amino acids. Germline CDR1 reads SEHNR; CDR2 reads FQNEAQ (reference sequence). V lost 1 base, J lost 0 bases, and 6 bases lay in between. The CDR3: CASSLDGLNTEAFF. As DNA, the CDR3 is TGTGCCAGCAGCTTAGACGGTTTGAACACTGAAGCTTTCTTT.

This clone was observed a few times. V usage is TRBV30 and J usage is TRBJ1-1, with D possibly matching TRBD1 (6 bases). Germline V gene data show CDR1 as GTSNPN and CDR2 as SVGIG (reference sequence). The CDR3 consists of 11 residues. V was pared by 5 bases and J by 11 bases, with 15 bases between. CDR3 nucleotides: TGTGCCTGGGGGACATGGGGTGAGGCTTTCTTT. Protein: CAWGTWGEAFF.